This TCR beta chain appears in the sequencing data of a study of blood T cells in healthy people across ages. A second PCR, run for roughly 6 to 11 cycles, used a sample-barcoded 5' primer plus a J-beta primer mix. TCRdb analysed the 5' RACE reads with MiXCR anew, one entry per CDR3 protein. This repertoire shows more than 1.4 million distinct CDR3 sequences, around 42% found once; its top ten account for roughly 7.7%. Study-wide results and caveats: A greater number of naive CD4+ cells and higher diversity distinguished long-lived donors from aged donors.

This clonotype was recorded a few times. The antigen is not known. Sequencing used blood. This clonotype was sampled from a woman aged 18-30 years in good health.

The CDR3 coding sequence is TGTGCCAGCAGTTACTCTTGGAGGGGGGGCGAGCAGTACTTC. This gives the protein CASSYSWRGGEQYF. The chain has TRBV6-2 or TRBV6-3 and TRBJ2-7; D might be TRBD2 (7 bases). The CDR3 loop spans 14 amino acids. Germline loops: CDR1 MNHEY, CDR2 SVGEGT. Trimming shortened V by 0 bases and J by 6 bases, and 12 bases separated the two germline ends.